The clone carrying this T cell receptor beta chain was observed many times. Its antigen is unknown. Quantitative 5'-RACE with molecular barcodes generated TCR beta libraries. TCRdb redid the calling of the 5' RACE reads with MiXCR, one entry per CDR3 protein. The sample shows about 240,000 distinct CDR3 sequences, over 9.5% of them seen only once. This record comes from a study of CD8 T cells in ankylosing spondylitis. The germline CDR1 and CDR2 sequences are SGDLS and YYNGEE. Trimming left V 0 bases short and J 8 bases short, with 12 bases between. The CDR3 has 15 amino acids. The study, taken as a whole, reports: Clones linked to disease were reported to show significant enrichment in matched ankylosing spondylitis synovial fluid.

J is TRBJ1-6 and V is TRBV9, with no clear D. The receptor was derived from a male donor with ankylosing spondylitis or in good health (not recorded which). The sample taken for sequencing was blood, either unsorted or a sorted T cell fraction (not recorded which). DNA of the CDR3: TGTGCCAGCAGCGTAGGACTCTTCCCCGATTCACCCCTCCACTTT. It encodes CASSVGLFPDSPLHF.